The present T cell receptor beta chain was sequenced within a study of neoadjuvant anti-PD-1 for oral cavity cancer. Across the study: Patients mostly received three to four biweekly nivolumab doses at 3 mg/kg before surgery. Around day 43, patients without progression received a fourth nivolumab dose before surgery. Study-wide findings and caveats: Expansion of preexisting intratumoral clones was suggested to aid response.

CDR1 and CDR2 (germline): MNHNY, SVGAGI (reference sequence). This CDR3 is built from 14 residues. The ends were cut back, 2 bases at V and 2 bases at J, with 9 bases in the middle. Indicated time point: after neoadjuvant nivolumab, at surgical resection. Stage II-IVA oral cavity squamous cell carcinoma was new and untreated by systemic or radiation therapy. TCRdb keeps only in-frame clones here, not all; method: immunoSEQ multiplex PCR. The profile shows approximately 15,000 clones, approximately 40% of them singletons. About this clone: Its antigen is still unknown.

The origin of this receptor is a person aged 35-80 years with oral cavity squamous cell carcinoma. The sample consisted of tumor tissue, taken after nivolumab (anti-PD-1) treatment. V and J are TRBV6-6 and TRBJ1-2; D gene ambiguous. The CDR3 sequence is CASSYIFGNYGYTF. As DNA, the CDR3 is TGTGCCAGCAGTTACATTTTTGGGAACTATGGCTACACCTTC.